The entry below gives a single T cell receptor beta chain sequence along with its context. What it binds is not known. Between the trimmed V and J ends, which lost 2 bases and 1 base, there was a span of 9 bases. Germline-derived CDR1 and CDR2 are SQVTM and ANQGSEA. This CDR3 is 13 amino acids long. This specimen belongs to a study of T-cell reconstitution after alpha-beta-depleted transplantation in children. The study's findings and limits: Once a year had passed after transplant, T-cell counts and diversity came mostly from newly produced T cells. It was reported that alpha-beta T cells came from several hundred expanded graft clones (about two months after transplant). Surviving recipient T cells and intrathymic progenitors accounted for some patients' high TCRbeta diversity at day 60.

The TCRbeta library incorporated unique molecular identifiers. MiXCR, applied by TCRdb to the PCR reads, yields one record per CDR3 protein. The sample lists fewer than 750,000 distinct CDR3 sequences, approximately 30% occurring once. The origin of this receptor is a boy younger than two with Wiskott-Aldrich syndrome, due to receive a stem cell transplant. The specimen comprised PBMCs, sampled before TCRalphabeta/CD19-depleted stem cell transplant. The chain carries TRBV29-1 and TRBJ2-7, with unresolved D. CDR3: CSVELTASYEQYF. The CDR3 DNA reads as TGCAGCGTTGAACTGACTGCTTCCTACGAGCAGTACTTC.